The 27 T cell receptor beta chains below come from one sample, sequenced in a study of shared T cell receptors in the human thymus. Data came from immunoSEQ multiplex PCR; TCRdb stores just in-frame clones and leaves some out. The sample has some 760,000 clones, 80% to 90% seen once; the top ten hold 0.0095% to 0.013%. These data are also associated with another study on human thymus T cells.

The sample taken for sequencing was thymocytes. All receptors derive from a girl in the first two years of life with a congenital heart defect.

CDR3 amino acids: CRLAARDGYTF. CDR3 coding DNA: TGCAGGCTTGCAGCGCGGGATGGCTACACCTTC. This sequence joins TRBV20-1 and TRBJ1-2; D is uncertain. Germline V CDR1 and CDR2: DFQATT, SNEGSKA (reference sequence). This CDR3 contains 11 residues.

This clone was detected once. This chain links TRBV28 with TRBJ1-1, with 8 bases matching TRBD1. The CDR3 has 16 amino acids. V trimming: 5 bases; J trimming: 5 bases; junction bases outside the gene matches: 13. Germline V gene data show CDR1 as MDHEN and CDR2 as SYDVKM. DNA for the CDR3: TGTGCCAGCAGTCCGACAGGGGTGTGGGGTTGGACTGAAGCTTTCTTT. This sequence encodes CASSPTGVWGWTEAFF. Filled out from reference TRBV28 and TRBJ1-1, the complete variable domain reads DVKVTQSSRYLVKRTGEKVFLECVQDMDHENMFWYRQDPGLGLRLIYFSYDVKMKEKGDIPEGYSVSREKKERFSLILESASTNQTSMYLCASSPTGVWGWTEAFFGQGTRLTVV.

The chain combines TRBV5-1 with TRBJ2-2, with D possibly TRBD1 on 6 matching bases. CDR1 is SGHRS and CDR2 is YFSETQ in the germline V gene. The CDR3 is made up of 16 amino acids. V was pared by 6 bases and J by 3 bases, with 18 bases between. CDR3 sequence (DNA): TGCGCCAGCACCTATGACCCGGGACACCACACCGGGGAGCTGTTTTTT. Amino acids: CASTYDPGHHTGELFF. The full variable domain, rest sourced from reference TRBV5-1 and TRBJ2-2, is KAGVTQTPRYLIKTRGQQVTLSCSPISGHRSVSWYQQTPGQGLQFLFEYFSETQRNKGNFPGRFSGRQFSNSRSEMNVSTLELGDSALYLCASTYDPGHHTGELFFGEGSRLTVL.

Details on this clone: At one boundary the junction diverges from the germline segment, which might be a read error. The DNA for the CDR3 is TGTGCCAGCAGTGCGGGACTGCGAGCCGAGGAAAGAGATTTT. This codes for CASSAGLRAEERDF. The rearrangement joins TRBV6-1 to TRBJ1-3; D might be TRBD1 (5 bases). The CDR3 loop spans 14 amino acids. Germline CDR1 MNHNS, CDR2 SASEGT.

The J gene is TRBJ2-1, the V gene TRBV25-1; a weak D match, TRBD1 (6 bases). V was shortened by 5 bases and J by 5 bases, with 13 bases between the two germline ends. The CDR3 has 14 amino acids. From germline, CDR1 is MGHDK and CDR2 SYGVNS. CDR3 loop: CASSFQGWDNEQFF. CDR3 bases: TGTGCCAGCAGTTTTCAGGGGTGGGACAATGAGCAGTTCTTC. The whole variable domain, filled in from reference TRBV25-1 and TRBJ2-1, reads EADIYQTPRYLVIGTGKKITLECSQTMGHDKMYWYQQDPGMELHLIHYSYGVNSTEKGDLSSESTVSRIRTEHFPLTLESARPSHTSQYLCASSFQGWDNEQFFGPGTRLTVL.

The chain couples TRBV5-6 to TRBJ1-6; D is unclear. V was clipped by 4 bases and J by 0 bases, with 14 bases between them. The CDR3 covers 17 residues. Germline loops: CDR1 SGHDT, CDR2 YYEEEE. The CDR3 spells CASSPAYPGSYNSPLHF. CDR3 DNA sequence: TGTGCCAGCAGCCCGGCCTATCCGGGCTCCTATAATTCACCCCTCCACTTT.

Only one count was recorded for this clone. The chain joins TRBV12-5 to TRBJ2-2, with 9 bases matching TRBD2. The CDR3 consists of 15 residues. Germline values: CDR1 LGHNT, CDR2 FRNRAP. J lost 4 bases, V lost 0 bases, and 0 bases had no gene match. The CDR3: CASGLVAGGTGELFF. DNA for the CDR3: TGTGCTAGTGGTTTGGTAGCGGGGGGCACCGGGGAGCTGTTTTTT.

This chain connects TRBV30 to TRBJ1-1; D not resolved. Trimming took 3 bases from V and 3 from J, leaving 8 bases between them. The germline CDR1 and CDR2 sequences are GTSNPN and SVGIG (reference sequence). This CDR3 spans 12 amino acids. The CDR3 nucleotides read TGTGCCTGGAGGAGAGCATACACTGAAGCTTTCTTT. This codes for CAWRRAYTEAFF.

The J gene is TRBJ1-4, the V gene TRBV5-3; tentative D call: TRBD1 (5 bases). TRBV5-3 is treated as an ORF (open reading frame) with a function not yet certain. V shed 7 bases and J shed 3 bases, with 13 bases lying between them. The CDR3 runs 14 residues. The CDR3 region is CARFSLGPNEKLFF. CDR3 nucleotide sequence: TGTGCCAGATTTTCTTTGGGGCCTAATGAAAAACTGTTTTTT.

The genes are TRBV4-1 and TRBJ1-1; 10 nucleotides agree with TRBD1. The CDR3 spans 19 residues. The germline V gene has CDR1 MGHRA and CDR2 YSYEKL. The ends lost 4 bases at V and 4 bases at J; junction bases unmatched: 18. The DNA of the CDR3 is TGCGCCAGCAGCCCTCTACCCGGGACAGGGGTGAGTGGGGGCACTGAAGCTTTCTTT. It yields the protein CASSPLPGTGVSGGTEAFF.

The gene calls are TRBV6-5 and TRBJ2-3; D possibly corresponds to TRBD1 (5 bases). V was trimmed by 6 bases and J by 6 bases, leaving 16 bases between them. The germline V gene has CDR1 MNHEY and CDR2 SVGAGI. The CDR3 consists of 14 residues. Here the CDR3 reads CASSPRPAGDTQYF. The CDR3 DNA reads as TGTGCCAGCAGCCCCCGCCCAGCAGGGGATACGCAGTATTTT.

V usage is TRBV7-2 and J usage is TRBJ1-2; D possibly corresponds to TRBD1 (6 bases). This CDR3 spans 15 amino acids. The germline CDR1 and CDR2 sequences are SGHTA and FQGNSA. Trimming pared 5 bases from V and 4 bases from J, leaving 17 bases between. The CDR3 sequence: CASSRRRTAGYGYTF. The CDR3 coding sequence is TGTGCCAGCAGCCGGAGACGGACAGCCGGCTATGGCTACACCTTC.

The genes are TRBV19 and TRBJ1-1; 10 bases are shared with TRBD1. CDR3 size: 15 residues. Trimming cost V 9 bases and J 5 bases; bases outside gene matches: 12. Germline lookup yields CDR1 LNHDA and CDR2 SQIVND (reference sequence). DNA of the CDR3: TGTGCCAGCTCCTTTCCGGACAGGGGGAGAACTGAAGCTTTCTTT. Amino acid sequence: CASSFPDRGRTEAFF.

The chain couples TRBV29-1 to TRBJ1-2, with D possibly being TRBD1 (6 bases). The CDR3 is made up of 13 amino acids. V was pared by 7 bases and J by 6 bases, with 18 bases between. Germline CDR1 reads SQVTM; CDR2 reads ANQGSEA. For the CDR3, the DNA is TGCAGCGCCCGGGGGGCTGTCTCCCATGGCTACACCTTC. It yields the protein CSARGAVSHGYTF.

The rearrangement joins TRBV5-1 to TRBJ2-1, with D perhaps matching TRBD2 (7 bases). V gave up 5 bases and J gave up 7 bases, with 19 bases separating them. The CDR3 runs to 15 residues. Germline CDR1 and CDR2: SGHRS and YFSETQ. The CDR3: CASRVKWGGGNEQFF. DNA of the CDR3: TGCGCCAGCAGAGTGAAGTGGGGGGGCGGAAATGAGCAGTTCTTC.

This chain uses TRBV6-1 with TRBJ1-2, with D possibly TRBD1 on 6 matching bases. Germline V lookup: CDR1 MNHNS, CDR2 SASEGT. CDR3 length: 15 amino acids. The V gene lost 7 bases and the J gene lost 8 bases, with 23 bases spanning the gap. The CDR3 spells CASKVSGAPPWGYTF. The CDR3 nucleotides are TGTGCCAGCAAGGTCTCAGGGGCGCCGCCCTGGGGCTACACCTTC.

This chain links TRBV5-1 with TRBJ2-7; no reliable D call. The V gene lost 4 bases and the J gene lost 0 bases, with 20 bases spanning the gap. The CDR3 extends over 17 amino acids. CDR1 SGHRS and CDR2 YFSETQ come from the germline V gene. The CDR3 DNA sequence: TGCGCCAGCAGCCAACTTGTTCCCCTCGTATCCTCCTACGAGCAGTACTTC. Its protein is CASSQLVPLVSSYEQYF.

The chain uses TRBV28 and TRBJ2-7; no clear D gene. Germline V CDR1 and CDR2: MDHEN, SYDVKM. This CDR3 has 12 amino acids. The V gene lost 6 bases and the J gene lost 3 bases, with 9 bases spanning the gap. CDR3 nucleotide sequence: TGTGCCAGCAGCGTATTAAACTACGAGCAGTACTTC. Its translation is CASSVLNYEQYF.

CDR3 coding DNA: TGTGCCAGCAGCTTGGGGAGACGGCAGCCCCAGCATTTT. Translating gives CASSLGRRQPQHF. The gene calls are TRBV5-6 and TRBJ1-5; D call uncertain. This CDR3 spans 13 amino acids. The V end was cut by 0 bases, the J end by 7 bases, with 8 bases between. Germline CDR1 reads SGHDT; CDR2 reads YYEEEE.

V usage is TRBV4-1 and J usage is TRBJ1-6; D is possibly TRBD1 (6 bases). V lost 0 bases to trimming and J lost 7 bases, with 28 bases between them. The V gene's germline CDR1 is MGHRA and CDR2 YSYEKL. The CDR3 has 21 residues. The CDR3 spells CASSQEFGGHFVRVVNSPLHF. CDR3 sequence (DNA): TGCGCCAGCAGCCAAGAGTTCGGGGGGCACTTCGTAAGAGTCGTCAATTCACCCCTCCACTTT.

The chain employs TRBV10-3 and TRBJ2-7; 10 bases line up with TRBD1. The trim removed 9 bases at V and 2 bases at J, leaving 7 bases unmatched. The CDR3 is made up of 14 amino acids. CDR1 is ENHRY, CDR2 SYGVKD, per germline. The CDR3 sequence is CAIRSGQGTYEQYF. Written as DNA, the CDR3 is TGTGCCATACGATCGGGACAGGGGACCTACGAGCAGTACTTC.

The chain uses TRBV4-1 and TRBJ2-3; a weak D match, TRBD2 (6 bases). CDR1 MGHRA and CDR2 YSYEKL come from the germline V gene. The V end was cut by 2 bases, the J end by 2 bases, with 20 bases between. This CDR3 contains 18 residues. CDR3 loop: CASSQPSLNSGSTDTQYF. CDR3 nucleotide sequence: TGCGCCAGCAGCCAACCCTCCCTTAATAGCGGTTCCACAGATACGCAGTATTTT.

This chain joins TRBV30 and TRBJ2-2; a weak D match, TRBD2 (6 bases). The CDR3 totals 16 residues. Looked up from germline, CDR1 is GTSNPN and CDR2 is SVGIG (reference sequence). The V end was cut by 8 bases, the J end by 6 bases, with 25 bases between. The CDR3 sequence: CAGEGGDGGRAGELFF. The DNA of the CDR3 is TGTGCCGGCGAGGGTGGAGACGGGGGAAGGGCCGGGGAGCTGTTTTTT.

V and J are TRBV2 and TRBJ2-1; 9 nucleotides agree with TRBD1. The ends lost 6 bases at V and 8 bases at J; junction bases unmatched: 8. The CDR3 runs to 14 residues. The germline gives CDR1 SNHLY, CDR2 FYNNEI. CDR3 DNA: TGTGCCAGCAGGCATCCGGGACAGGGTTATGAGCAGTTCTTC. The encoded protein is CASRHPGQGYEQFF.

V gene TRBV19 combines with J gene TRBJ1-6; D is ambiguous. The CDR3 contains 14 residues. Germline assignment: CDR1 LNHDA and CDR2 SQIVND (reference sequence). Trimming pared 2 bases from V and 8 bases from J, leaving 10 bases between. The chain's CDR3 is CASSISGEDSPLHF. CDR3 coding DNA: TGTGCCAGTAGTATAAGCGGGGAGGATTCACCCCTCCACTTT.

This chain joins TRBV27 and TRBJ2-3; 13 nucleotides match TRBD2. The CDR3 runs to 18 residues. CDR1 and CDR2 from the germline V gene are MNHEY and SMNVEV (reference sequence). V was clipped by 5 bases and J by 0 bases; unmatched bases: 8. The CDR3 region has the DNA TGTGCCAGCAGTGGACTAGCGGGGGTTACCTATAGCACAGATACGCAGTATTTT. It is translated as CASSGLAGVTYSTDTQYF.

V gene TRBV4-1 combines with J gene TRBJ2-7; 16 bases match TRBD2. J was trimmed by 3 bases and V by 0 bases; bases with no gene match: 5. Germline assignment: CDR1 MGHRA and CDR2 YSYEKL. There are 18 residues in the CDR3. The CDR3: CASSQDWGLAGGLYEQYF. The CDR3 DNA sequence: TGCGCCAGCAGCCAAGATTGGGGACTAGCGGGGGGGCTCTACGAGCAGTACTTC.